The 19 T cell receptor beta chains listed next were all sequenced from one sample in a study of T cell responses to AZD1222 COVID-19 vaccine. The assay was immunoSEQ multiplex PCR, and TCRdb's table has in-frame clones only and misses some. Among about 28,000 clones listed, under 90% were seen once. The starting material was peripheral blood, obtained on day 0 of AZD1222 vaccination. The source of these receptors is an adult in good health.

The table lists this clone with a few counts. This chain connects TRBV2 to TRBJ1-2; the D gene is possibly TRBD1 (5 bases). Deletions cut 7 bases from V and 4 bases from J, with 16 bases between. This CDR3 has 14 amino acids. Germline-derived CDR1 and CDR2 are SNHLY and FYNNEI. This CDR3 is CASTLGGEAYGYTF. CDR3 in DNA: TGTGCCAGCACTCTGGGGGGGGAGGCCTATGGCTACACCTTC.

The chain recombines TRBV11-2 with TRBJ2-3, with D uncertain. CDR1 is SGHAT and CDR2 is FQNNGV in the germline V gene. The ends were cut back, 6 bases at V and 0 bases at J, with 10 bases in the middle. The CDR3 has 14 residues. The CDR3 loop reads CASSSGFSTDTQYF. The CDR3 nucleotides are TGTGCCAGCAGTTCCGGATTTAGCACAGATACGCAGTATTTT.

The genes are TRBV4-1 and TRBJ2-2; D is perhaps TRBD1 or TRBD2 (5 bases each). This CDR3 spans 18 amino acids. With 2 bases removed from V and 6 bases from J, the gap between germline ends came to 22 bases. Germline loops: CDR1 MGHRA, CDR2 YSYEKL. CDR3 in DNA: TGCGCCAGCAGCCAACAAGTGGCCGGGACCTCTTTAGCCGGGGAGCTGTTTTTT. Translating it yields CASSQQVAGTSLAGELFF.

V is TRBV6-5 and J is TRBJ2-2; no clear D gene. CDR1 is MNHEY and CDR2 is SVGAGI in the germline V gene. V was trimmed by 5 bases and J by 8 bases, leaving 12 bases between them. The CDR3 sequence is 13 residues long. The CDR3 spells CASSLKLVGELFF. CDR3 nucleotide sequence: TGTGCCAGCAGTCTAAAGCTAGTAGGGGAGCTGTTTTTT.

The rearrangement joins TRBV10-3 to TRBJ1-1; 11 positions match TRBD1. CDR3 size: 14 residues. V was clipped by 6 bases and J by 6 bases; unmatched bases: 6. Per the germline V gene, CDR1 is ENHRY and CDR2 is SYGVKD. CDR3 sequence reads: CAIRRTGGSSEAFF. The DNA of the CDR3 is TGTGCCATCAGGAGGACAGGGGGCAGCTCTGAAGCTTTCTTT.

The chain has TRBV18 and TRBJ2-7, with D tentatively TRBD1 or TRBD2 (5 bases each). Germline values: CDR1 KGHSH, CDR2 LQKENI. V shed 2 bases and J shed 7 bases, with 12 bases lying between them. The CDR3 sequence is 13 residues long. CDR3: CASSPRSEGEQYF. In DNA, the CDR3 is TGTGCCAGCTCACCAAGGTCCGAGGGGGAGCAGTACTTC.

The rearrangement joins TRBV6-5 to TRBJ2-3; D is undetermined. The CDR3 has 12 residues. The V gene lost 8 bases and the J gene lost 2 bases, with 8 bases spanning the gap. Germline V gene data show CDR1 as MNHEY and CDR2 as SVGAGI. DNA for the CDR3: TGTGCCAGCGGAGTTACCACAGATACGCAGTATTTT. Translating it yields CASGVTTDTQYF.

V is TRBV6-2 or TRBV6-3 and J is TRBJ2-7; no clear D. V gave up 4 bases and J gave up 3 bases, with 10 bases separating them. The CDR3 sequence is 13 residues long. Per germline, CDR1 MNHEY and CDR2 SVGEGT. The CDR3: CASSWVASYEQYF. The CDR3 DNA reads as TGTGCCAGCAGTTGGGTGGCAAGCTACGAGCAGTACTTC.

The chain carries TRBV19 and TRBJ1-4, with no clear D. The CDR3 extends over 17 amino acids. Trimming pared 5 bases from V and 5 bases from J, leaving 21 bases between. Germline CDR1 is LNHDA and CDR2 is SQIVND (reference sequence). For the CDR3, the DNA is TGTGCCAGTAGTGCCGCTACGACATGGTACTTCAATGAAAAACTGTTTTTT. Encoded protein: CASSAATTWYFNEKLFF. The full variable domain, its missing parts supplied by reference TRBV19 and TRBJ1-4, is DGGITQSPKYLFRKEGQNVTLSCEQNLNHDAMYWYRQDPGQGLRLIYYSQIVNDFQKGDIAEGYSVSREKKESFPLTVTSAQKNPTAFYLCASSAATTWYFNEKLFFGSGTQLSVL.

V gene TRBV7-6 combines with J gene TRBJ2-7, with D possibly matching TRBD1 (6 bases). This CDR3 spans 15 amino acids. Germline V CDR1 and CDR2: SGHVS, FNYEAQ. V lost 1 base and J 3 bases, leaving 13 bases between the germline ends. CDR3 sequence reads: CASSLDPGDDYEQYF. For the CDR3, the DNA is TGTGCCAGCAGCTTAGACCCAGGGGATGACTACGAGCAGTACTTC.

V usage is TRBV15 and J usage is TRBJ2-2; D is unresolved. The CDR3 has 15 residues. Trimming removed 0 bases at V and 1 base at J, with 6 bases between. Germline-derived CDR1 and CDR2 are LNHNV and YYDKDF (reference sequence). In DNA form, the CDR3 reads TGTGCCACCAGCAGAGATCCAGGGAACACCGGGGAGCTGTTTTTT. As protein: CATSRDPGNTGELFF.

The chain is built from TRBV5-1 and TRBJ1-1, with TRBD1 identical over 7 bases. V was clipped by 7 bases and J by 1 base; unmatched bases: 7. The CDR3 has 14 residues. Per germline, CDR1 SGHRS and CDR2 YFSETQ. The CDR3 nucleotides are TGCGCCAGCTTCACGGGACAGCCGAACACTGAAGCTTTCTTT. Translation gives CASFTGQPNTEAFF.

The chain has TRBV6-5 and TRBJ2-3; 7 bases align to TRBD1. The CDR3 runs 14 residues. The V and J ends lost 7 bases and 7 bases, in that order; junction bases with no gene match: 11. Germline CDR1 is MNHEY and CDR2 is SVGAGI. As DNA, the CDR3 is TGTGCCAGCACGAACGGGACAGTTCTCCATACGCAGTATTTT. Translating it yields CASTNGTVLHTQYF.

This clone was detected once. The chain employs TRBV5-4 and TRBJ2-7; TRBD1 aligns across 10 bases. This CDR3 region has 16 residues. The trim removed 4 bases at V and 4 bases at J, leaving 11 bases unmatched. Germline assignment: CDR1 SGHNT and CDR2 YYREEE (reference sequence). CDR3 protein: CASSENLPGQGYEQYF. DNA of the CDR3: TGTGCCAGCAGCGAAAATCTGCCGGGACAGGGGTACGAGCAGTACTTC.

V usage is TRBV10-3 and J usage is TRBJ2-2, with D perhaps TRBD1 or TRBD2 (6 bases each). This CDR3 has 14 residues. V was trimmed by 7 bases and J by 2 bases, leaving 11 bases between them. CDR1 and CDR2 (germline): ENHRY, SYGVKD. The chain's CDR3 is CAIMGGLNTGELFF. In DNA, the CDR3 is TGTGCCATCATGGGGGGCCTCAACACCGGGGAGCTGTTTTTT.

V and J are TRBV19 and TRBJ2-1; D uncertain. The CDR3 extends over 14 amino acids. Trimming pared 5 bases from V and 4 bases from J, leaving 12 bases between. Germline V gene data show CDR1 as LNHDA and CDR2 as SQIVND (reference sequence). CDR3 sequence reads: CASSQTLGYNEQFF. Here the CDR3 DNA reads TGTGCCAGTAGTCAAACTTTGGGGTACAATGAGCAGTTCTTC.

The chain employs TRBV25-1 and TRBJ1-5, with a possible D match to TRBD1 (6 bases). CDR1 is MGHDK, CDR2 SYGVNS, per germline. This CDR3 comprises 15 residues. V was trimmed by 5 bases and J by 4 bases, leaving 15 bases between them. The CDR3, as DNA: TGTGCCAGCAGTCATTCACAGGGCAATAATCAGCCCCAGCATTTT. It encodes CASSHSQGNNQPQHF.

V is TRBV9 and J is TRBJ1-5; D is perhaps TRBD1 (6 bases). CDR1 and CDR2 from the germline V gene are SGDLS and YYNGEE. Trimming pared 4 bases from V and 6 bases from J, leaving 11 bases between. The CDR3 is 13 amino acids. In DNA, the CDR3 is TGTGCCAGCAGCATCACAGGGTTTCAGCCCCAGCATTTT. Translation: CASSITGFQPQHF.

Only one count was recorded for this clone. The V gene is TRBV18, the J gene TRBJ2-7, with D tentatively TRBD2 (6 bases). Germline lookup yields CDR1 KGHSH and CDR2 LQKENI. The CDR3 has 15 amino acids. V lost 1 base to trimming and J lost 4 bases, with 14 bases between them. CDR3 in DNA: TGTGCCAGCTCACCACTAACGGGAGTCAGGTACGAGCAGTACTTC. Translation gives CASSPLTGVRYEQYF.